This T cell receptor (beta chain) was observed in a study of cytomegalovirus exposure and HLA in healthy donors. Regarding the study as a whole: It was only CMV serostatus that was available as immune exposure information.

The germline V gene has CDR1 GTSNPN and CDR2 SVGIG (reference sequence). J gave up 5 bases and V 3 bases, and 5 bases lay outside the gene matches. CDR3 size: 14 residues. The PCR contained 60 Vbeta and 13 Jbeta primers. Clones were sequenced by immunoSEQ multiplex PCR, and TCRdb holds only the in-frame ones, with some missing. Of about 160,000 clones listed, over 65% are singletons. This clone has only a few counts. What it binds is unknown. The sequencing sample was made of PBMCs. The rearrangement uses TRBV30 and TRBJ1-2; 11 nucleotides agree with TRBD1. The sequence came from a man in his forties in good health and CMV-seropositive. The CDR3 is CAWRRDRGGYGYTF. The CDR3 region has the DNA TGTGCCTGGAGACGGGACAGGGGGGGGTATGGCTACACCTTC.